Sequencing of this T cell receptor (beta chain) was carried out in a study of T cell changes during pregnancy in multiple sclerosis. The V gene's germline CDR1 is MDHEN and CDR2 SYDVKM. The CDR3 consists of 17 residues. Trimming at V came to 6 bases and at J to 6 bases, leaving 7 bases not matched to a gene. TCRdb keeps only in-frame clones here, not all; method: immunoSEQ multiplex PCR. This sample has 70,000 to 80,000 clones, with roughly 92% found just once. The sample here was peripheral blood, taken after pregnancy. The rearrangement uses TRBV28 and TRBJ2-2, with TRBD2 matching 16 bases. This sequence was found in a female donor in good health, enrolled as a control in a pregnancy study. CDR3 amino acids: CASRRTGTSGGAGELFF. The CDR3 bases are TGTGCCAGCAGGCGGACCGGGACTAGCGGGGGGGCCGGGGAGCTGTTTTTT.